This is a list of T cell receptor beta chains from one sample in a study of regulatory T cells in long-lasting Graves disease. From the multiplex PCR reads, TCRdb called clonotypes with MiXCR, one entry per CDR3 protein. The sample consists of 350,000 to 500,000 distinct CDR3 sequences, roughly a fifth of them appearing once. The sequencing here drew on peripheral blood mononuclear cells (PBMCs), taken when the disease was refractory, from a patient treated with antithyroid drugs. The origin of the receptors is a female donor with Graves disease. Both conserved end residues are part of each CDR3. The D gene is left open where the match is weak. Size is omitted from some rows. Given values are once, few, many or a class for expanded clones.

>TRBJ2-5|NA|many|TRBV12-3/TRBV12-4
CASGTSKETQYF
TGTGCCAGCGGGACGAGCAAAGAGACCCAGTACTTC
>TRBJ1-1|NA|many|TRBV7-3
CASSPQGSHTEAFF
TGTGCCAGCAGCCCCCAGGGCAGCCACACTGAAGCTTTCTTT
>TRBJ2-2|NA|few|TRBV11-2
CASRTLRGRNTGELFF
TGTGCCAGCAGGACCCTTCGGGGGCGGAACACCGGGGAGCTGTTTTTT
>TRBJ2-3|TRBD1|few|TRBV7-9
CASSPYGQVLGNTQYF
TGTGCCAGCAGCCCTTACGGACAGGTCCTCGGCAATACGCAGTATTTT
>TRBJ1-2|NA|many|TRBV7-9
CASSPRGNPLGYTF
TGTGCCAGCAGCCCTCGGGGCAATCCTTTGGGCTACACCTTC
>TRBJ1-2|TRBD1|many|TRBV6-1
CASTNRGTNYGYTF
TGTGCCAGCACTAACAGGGGGACTAACTATGGCTACACCTTC
>TRBJ2-5|NA|few|TRBV19
CASSPVRLGKETQYF
TGTGCCAGTAGTCCCGTGCGACTAGGGAAAGAGACCCAGTACTTC
>TRBJ2-6|NA|few|TRBV5-1
CASSATVSGTGANVLTF
TGCGCCAGCAGCGCGACTGTCTCGGGAACTGGGGCCAACGTCCTGACTTTC
>TRBJ2-3|NA|NA|TRBV2
CASRYLTTDTQYF
TGTGCCAGCAGGTATCTGACCACAGATACGCAGTATTTT
>TRBJ2-2|NA|many|TRBV30
CAWSWGGELFF
TGTGCCTGGAGTTGGGGGGGGGAGCTGTTTTTT
>TRBJ2-5|NA|NA|TRBV5-1
CASSLEQGLQTQYF
TGCGCCAGCAGCTTGGAACAAGGCCTACAGACCCAGTACTTC
>TRBJ2-7|NA|few|TRBV3-1
CASSQGVGTYEQYF
TGTGCCAGCAGCCAAGGGGTGGGAACCTACGAGCAGTACTTC
>TRBJ2-2|NA|few|TRBV11-3
CASSLSSPGELFF
TGTGCCAGCAGTCTGAGTTCCCCCGGGGAGCTGTTTTTT
>TRBJ1-6|NA|NA|TRBV11-2
CASSLVGQGRNSPLHF
TGTGCCAGCAGCTTAGTGGGGCAGGGTCGGAATTCACCCCTCCACTTT
>TRBJ1-1|NA|many|TRBV28
CASSLAERAEAFF
TGTGCCAGCAGTTTAGCCGAGAGGGCTGAAGCTTTCTTT
>TRBJ2-7|NA|NA|TRBV28
CASQSMGYEQYF
TGTGCCAGCCAATCGATGGGCTACGAGCAGTACTTC
>TRBJ2-7|TRBD2|NA|TRBV7-2
CTSSLGGLAGVEQYF
TGTACCAGCAGCTTAGGAGGGCTAGCGGGAGTTGAGCAGTACTTC
>TRBJ2-1|TRBD1|NA|TRBV7-2
CASSSTGTGWNEQFF
TGTGCCAGCAGCTCCACCGGGACAGGGTGGAATGAGCAGTTCTTC
>TRBJ2-7|NA|many|TRBV24-1
CATSDATHTLSSEQYF
TGTGCCACCAGTGATGCGACACATACCCTCTCCAGCGAGCAGTACTTC
>TRBJ1-1|NA|many|TRBV28
CASSPQRDEAFF
TGTGCCAGCAGTCCTCAGAGGGATGAAGCTTTCTTT
>TRBJ1-1|TRBD1|NA|TRBV7-2
CASSPDRAIAEAFF
TGTGCCAGCAGCCCGGACAGGGCGATCGCTGAAGCTTTCTTT
>TRBJ1-5|NA|many|TRBV28
CASSLRSFNQPQHF
TGTGCCAGCAGTTTAAGGAGTTTCAATCAGCCCCAGCATTTT
>TRBJ1-1|TRBD1|many|TRBV5-1
CASSSGTGSTEAFF
TGCGCCAGCAGCTCGGGGACAGGGAGCACTGAAGCTTTCTTT
>TRBJ2-5|NA|many|TRBV18
CASSPRQVQETQYF
TGTGCCAGCTCACCCCGACAGGTCCAAGAGACCCAGTACTTC
>TRBJ1-1|NA|many|TRBV3-1
CASSLGTQAFF
TGTGCCAGCAGCCTCGGGACGCAAGCTTTCTTT
>TRBJ2-5|NA|few|TRBV13
CASGPVGEETQYF
TGTGCCAGCGGCCCGGTAGGGGAAGAGACCCAGTACTTC
>TRBJ1-5|NA|NA|TRBV12-3/TRBV12-4
CASTYSNQPQHF
TGTGCCTCAACGTATAGCAATCAGCCCCAGCATTTT
>TRBJ1-1|NA|few|TRBV6-4
CASSDPWAAEAFF
TGTGCCAGCAGTGACCCCTGGGCGGCTGAAGCTTTCTTT
>TRBJ2-7|NA|few|TRBV29-1
CSVGLDYEQYF
TGCAGCGTTGGACTAGACTACGAGCAGTACTTC
>TRBJ2-3|TRBD2|NA|TRBV27
CASSLRGSGRPDTQYF
TGTGCCAGCAGTTTACGGGGTAGCGGGAGGCCAGATACGCAGTATTTT
>TRBJ1-2|TRBD1|many|TRBV28
CASSVTGDGLGYGYTF
TGTGCCAGCAGTGTGACAGGGGACGGCCTAGGGTATGGCTACACCTTC
>TRBJ1-1|NA|few|TRBV19
CASSIDLGTEAFF
TGTGCCAGTAGTATAGATCTTGGCACTGAAGCTTTCTTT
>TRBJ2-7|NA|many|TRBV28
CASSFNYEQYF
TGTGCCAGCAGTTTCAACTACGAGCAGTACTTC
>TRBJ2-7|NA|few|TRBV29-1
CSVEGQGIASYEQYF
TGCAGCGTTGAAGGCCAGGGGATAGCGTCCTACGAGCAGTACTTC
>TRBJ1-5|NA|many|TRBV20-1
CSARTVSNQPQHF
TGCAGTGCTAGGACGGTTAGCAATCAGCCCCAGCATTTT
>TRBJ1-2|NA|once|TRBV2
CASSAWTASAYGYTF
TGTGCCAGCAGCGCCTGGACAGCCAGCGCCTATGGCTACACCTTC
>TRBJ2-1|NA|NA|TRBV12-3/TRBV12-4
CASGRPPYNEQFF
TGTGCCAGCGGGCGTCCACCCTACAATGAGCAGTTCTTC
>TRBJ2-7|NA|many|TRBV28
CASSSLDGRASRYF
TGTGCCAGCAGTTCCCTAGACGGTCGGGCTAGCAGGTACTTC
>TRBJ2-7|NA|many|TRBV28
CASRAGIYEQYF
TGTGCCAGCAGGGCGGGGATCTACGAGCAGTACTTC
>TRBJ2-5|TRBD2|many|TRBV28
CASSLGRELQETQYF
TGTGCCAGCAGTTTGGGGCGGGAGCTCCAAGAGACCCAGTACTTC
>TRBJ2-1|NA|few|TRBV19
CASSIAGDTYGNNEQFF
TGTGCCAGTAGTATAGCAGGAGACACATACGGCAACAATGAGCAGTTCTTC
>TRBJ1-3|TRBD1|NA|TRBV28
CASDRGRGNTIYF
TGTGCCAGCGACAGGGGGCGAGGAAACACCATATATTTT
>TRBJ1-2|TRBD1|many|TRBV10-3
CAITPTGGRDGYTF
TGTGCCATCACCCCGACAGGGGGCAGGGATGGCTACACCTTC
>TRBJ1-5|NA|NA|TRBV10-3
CAISDRQTPQHF
TGTGCCATCAGTGACAGGCAGACGCCCCAGCATTTT
>TRBJ2-7|TRBD1|few|TRBV10-3
CAISELGTGYPDEQYF
TGTGCCATCAGTGAGTTAGGGACAGGGTATCCGGACGAGCAGTACTTC
>TRBJ2-5|NA|NA|TRBV20-1
CSANLDWSQETQYF
TGCAGTGCCAACCTCGACTGGTCACAAGAGACCCAGTACTTC
>TRBJ2-1|TRBD2|NA|TRBV29-1
CSVEPTGGGNREQFF
TGCAGCGTTGAACCCACGGGGGGGGGAAACCGGGAGCAGTTCTTC
>TRBJ2-5|NA|NA|TRBV18
CASSPRLGEETQYF
TGTGCCAGCTCACCAAGACTTGGGGAAGAGACCCAGTACTTC
>TRBJ2-3|TRBD1|NA|TRBV28
CASSRGLGQGGDTQYF
TGTGCCAGCAGTCGGGGGTTGGGACAGGGGGGAGATACGCAGTATTTT
>TRBJ2-2|NA|many|TRBV20-1
CSARFPTGELFF
TGCAGTGCTAGATTCCCAACCGGGGAGCTGTTTTTT
>TRBJ2-2|TRBD1|few|TRBV2
CASSEALGQGNTGELFF
TGTGCCAGCAGTGAAGCTTTGGGACAGGGCAACACCGGGGAGCTGTTTTTT
>TRBJ1-5|NA|many|TRBV6-2/TRBV6-3
CASSGPGNPSNQPQHF
TGTGCCAGCAGTGGTCCAGGAAACCCTAGCAATCAGCCCCAGCATTTT
>TRBJ2-7|TRBD2|many|TRBV3-1
CASSPLAGPYEQYF
TGTGCCAGCAGCCCCCTAGCGGGTCCCTACGAGCAGTACTTC
>TRBJ2-2|NA|NA|TRBV5-6
CASSPRYTGELFF
TGTGCCAGTAGCCCCCGCTACACCGGGGAGCTGTTTTTT